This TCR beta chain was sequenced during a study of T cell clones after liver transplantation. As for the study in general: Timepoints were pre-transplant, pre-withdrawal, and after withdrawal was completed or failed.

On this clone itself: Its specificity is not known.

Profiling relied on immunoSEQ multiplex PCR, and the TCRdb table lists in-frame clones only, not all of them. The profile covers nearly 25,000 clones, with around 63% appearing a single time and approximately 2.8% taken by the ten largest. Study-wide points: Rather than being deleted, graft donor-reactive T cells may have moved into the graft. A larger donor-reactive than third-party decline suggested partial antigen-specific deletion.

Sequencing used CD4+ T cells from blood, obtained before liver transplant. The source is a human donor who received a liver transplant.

The chain's CDR3 is CASSTGTGTYGYTF. CDR3 bases: TGTGCCAGCAGCACCGGGACAGGCACTTATGGCTACACCTTC. V gene TRBV7-2 combines with J gene TRBJ1-2; 8 bases line up with TRBD1. With 5 bases clipped from V and 5 bases from J, the junction kept 7 bases outside the gene matches. The CDR3 covers 14 residues. Germline V lookup: CDR1 SGHTA, CDR2 FQGNSA. Supplemented by reference TRBV7-2 and TRBJ1-2, the full variable domain reads GAGVSQSPSNKVTEKGKDVELRCDPISGHTALYWYRQSLGQGLEFLIYFQGNSAPDKSGLPSDRFSAERTGGSVSTLTIQRTQQEDSAVYLCASSTGTGTYGYTFGSGTRLTVV.